This T cell receptor (beta chain) was identified in a study of T cell repertoires in cytomegalovirus infection. Background on the study: Used in the study were CMV epitopes, some recently identified and HLA-C-restricted, others well-studied and HLA-B-restricted. Public TCR beta signatures indicated both CMV infection and matching HLA type. General study results and limits: Summed frequency of public TCR beta families distinguished CMV carriers with the relevant HLA. CMV-specific TCR beta clonotypes restricted by HLA-C dominated the ex vivo response.

This clonotype showed up just a few times. The antigen remains unidentified. TCRdb processed the reads anew with MiXCR; each CDR3 protein has one entry. The table lists some 800,000 distinct CDR3 sequences, just under 30% of them singletons. The origin of this receptor is a human donor in good health (CMV status not recorded). Some clones in this sample may be carry-over from other donors' samples. The sequences come from cultured CD8+ T cells from PBMCs, collected from culture after CMV antigen stimulation.

In nucleotides, the CDR3 is TGTGCCAGCAGCCTGGGACACCGATTCACAGATACGCAGTATTTT. Amino acid sequence: CASSLGHRFTDTQYF. The chain links TRBV7-3 to TRBJ2-3; D is possibly TRBD1 (6 bases). The CDR3 is 15 amino acids. The germline V and J ends were trimmed by 5 bases and 2 bases, with 14 bases remaining between them. Looked up from germline, CDR1 is SGHTA and CDR2 is FQGTGA.